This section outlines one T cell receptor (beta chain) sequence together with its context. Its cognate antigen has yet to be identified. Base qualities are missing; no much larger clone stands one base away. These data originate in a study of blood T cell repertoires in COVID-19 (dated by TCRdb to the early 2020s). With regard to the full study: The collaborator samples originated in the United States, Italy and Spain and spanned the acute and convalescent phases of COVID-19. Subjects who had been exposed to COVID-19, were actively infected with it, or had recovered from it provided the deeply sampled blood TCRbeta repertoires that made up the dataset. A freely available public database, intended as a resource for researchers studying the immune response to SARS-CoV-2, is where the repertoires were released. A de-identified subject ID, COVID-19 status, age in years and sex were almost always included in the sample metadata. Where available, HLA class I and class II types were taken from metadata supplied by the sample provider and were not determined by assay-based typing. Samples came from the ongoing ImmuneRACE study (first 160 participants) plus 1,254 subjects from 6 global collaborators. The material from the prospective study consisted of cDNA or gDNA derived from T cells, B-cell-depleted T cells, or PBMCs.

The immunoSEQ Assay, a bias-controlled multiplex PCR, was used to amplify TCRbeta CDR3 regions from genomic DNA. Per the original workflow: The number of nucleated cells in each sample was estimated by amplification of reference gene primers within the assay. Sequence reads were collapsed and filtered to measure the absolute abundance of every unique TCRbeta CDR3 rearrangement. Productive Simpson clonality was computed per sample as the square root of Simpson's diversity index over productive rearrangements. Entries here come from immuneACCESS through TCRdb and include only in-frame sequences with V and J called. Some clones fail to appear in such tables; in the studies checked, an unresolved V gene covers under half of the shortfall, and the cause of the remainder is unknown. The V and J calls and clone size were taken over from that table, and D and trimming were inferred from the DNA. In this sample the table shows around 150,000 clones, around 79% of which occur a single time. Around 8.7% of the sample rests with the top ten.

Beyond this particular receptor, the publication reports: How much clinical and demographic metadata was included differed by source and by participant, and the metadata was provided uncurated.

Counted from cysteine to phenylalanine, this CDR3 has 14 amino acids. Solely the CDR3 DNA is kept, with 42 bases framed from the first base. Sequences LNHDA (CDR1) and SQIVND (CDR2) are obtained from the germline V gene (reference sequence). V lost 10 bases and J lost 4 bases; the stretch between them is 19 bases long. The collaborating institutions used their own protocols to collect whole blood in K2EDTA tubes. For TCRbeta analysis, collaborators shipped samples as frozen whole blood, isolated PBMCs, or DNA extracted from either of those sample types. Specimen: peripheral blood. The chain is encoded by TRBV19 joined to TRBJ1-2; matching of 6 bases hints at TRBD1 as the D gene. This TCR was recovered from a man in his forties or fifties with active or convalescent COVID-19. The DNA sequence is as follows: TGTGCCACCCACCCGCTGACAGGTAGCTATGGCTACACCTTC. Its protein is CATHPLTGSYGYTF.